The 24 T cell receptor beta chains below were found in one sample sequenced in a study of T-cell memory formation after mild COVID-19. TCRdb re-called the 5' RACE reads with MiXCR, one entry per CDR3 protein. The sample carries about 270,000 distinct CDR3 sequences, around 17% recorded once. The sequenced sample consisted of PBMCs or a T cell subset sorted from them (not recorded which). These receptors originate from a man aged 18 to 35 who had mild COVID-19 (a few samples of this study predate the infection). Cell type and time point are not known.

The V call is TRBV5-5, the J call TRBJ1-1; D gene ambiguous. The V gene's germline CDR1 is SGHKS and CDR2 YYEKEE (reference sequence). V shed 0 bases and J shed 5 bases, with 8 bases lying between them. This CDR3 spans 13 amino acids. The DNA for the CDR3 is TGTGCCAGCAGCTTGGAAGAAGGAACTGAAGCTTTCTTT. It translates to CASSLEEGTEAFF.

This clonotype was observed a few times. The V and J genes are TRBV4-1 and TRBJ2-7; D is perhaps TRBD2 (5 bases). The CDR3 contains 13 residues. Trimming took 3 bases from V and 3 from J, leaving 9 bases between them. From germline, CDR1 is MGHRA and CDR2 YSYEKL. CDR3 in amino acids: CASSQSRDYEQYF. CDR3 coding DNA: TGCGCCAGCAGCCAGAGCCGGGACTACGAGCAGTACTTC.

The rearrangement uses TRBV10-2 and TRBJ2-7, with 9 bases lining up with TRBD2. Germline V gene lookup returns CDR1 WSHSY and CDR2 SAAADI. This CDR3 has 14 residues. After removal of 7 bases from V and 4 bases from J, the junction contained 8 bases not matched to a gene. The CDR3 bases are TGCGCCAGCAACGAGCGGGGGGCGTCATACGAGCAGTACTTC. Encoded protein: CASNERGASYEQYF.

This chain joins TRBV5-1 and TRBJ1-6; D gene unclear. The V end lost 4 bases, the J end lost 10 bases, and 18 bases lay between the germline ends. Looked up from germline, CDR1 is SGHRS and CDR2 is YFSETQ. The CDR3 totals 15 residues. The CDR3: CASSPDPETASPLHF. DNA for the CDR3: TGCGCCAGCAGCCCAGATCCAGAGACGGCCTCACCCCTCCACTTT.

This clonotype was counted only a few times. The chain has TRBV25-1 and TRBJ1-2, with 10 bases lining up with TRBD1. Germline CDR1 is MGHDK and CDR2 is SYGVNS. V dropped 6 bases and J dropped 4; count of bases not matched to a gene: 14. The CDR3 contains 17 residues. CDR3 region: CASSSPGTGEFVYGYTF. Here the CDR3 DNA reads TGTGCCAGCAGCTCTCCCGGGACAGGGGAATTCGTCTATGGCTACACCTTC.

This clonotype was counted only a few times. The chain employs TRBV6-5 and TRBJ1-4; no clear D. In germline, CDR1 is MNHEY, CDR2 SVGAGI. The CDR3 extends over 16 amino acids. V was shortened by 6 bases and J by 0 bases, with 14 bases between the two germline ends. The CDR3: CASRAANVATNEKLFF. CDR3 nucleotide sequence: TGTGCCAGCAGGGCGGCTAATGTTGCAACTAATGAAAAACTGTTTTTT.

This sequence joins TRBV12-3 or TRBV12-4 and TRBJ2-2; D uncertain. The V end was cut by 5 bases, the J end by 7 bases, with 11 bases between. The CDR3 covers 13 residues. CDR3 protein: CASSPSYVGELFF. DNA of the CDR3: TGTGCCAGCAGTCCGAGTTATGTCGGGGAGCTGTTTTTT.

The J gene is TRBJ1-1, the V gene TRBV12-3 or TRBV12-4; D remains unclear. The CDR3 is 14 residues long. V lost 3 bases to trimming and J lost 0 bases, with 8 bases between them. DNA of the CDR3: TGTGCCAGCAGTTTCTACCTAATGAACACTGAAGCTTTCTTT. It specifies CASSFYLMNTEAFF.

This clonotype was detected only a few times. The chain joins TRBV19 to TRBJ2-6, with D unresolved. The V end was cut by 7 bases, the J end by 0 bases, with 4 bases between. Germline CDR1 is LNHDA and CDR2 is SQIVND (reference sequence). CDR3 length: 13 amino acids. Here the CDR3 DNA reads TGTGCCAGTACTGGCTCTGGGGCCAACGTCCTGACTTTC. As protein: CASTGSGANVLTF.

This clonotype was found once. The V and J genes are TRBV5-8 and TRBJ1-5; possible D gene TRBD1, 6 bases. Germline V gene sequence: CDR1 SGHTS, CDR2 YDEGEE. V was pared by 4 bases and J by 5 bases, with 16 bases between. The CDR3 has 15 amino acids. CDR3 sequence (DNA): TGTGCCAGCAGCCGAACAGGGAATGAGGATCAGCCCCAGCATTTT. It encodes CASSRTGNEDQPQHF.

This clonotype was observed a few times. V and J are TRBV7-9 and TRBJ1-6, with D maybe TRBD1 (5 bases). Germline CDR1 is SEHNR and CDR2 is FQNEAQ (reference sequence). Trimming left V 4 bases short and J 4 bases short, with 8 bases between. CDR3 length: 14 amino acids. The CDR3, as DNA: TGTGCCAGCAGCTCGGGACTGTATAATTCACCCCTCCACTTT. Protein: CASSSGLYNSPLHF.

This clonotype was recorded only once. CDR3 sequence (DNA): TGCGCCAGCAGCCAAGTTATAGGGGACAGGACCTACGAGCAGTACTTC. As protein: CASSQVIGDRTYEQYF. The rearrangement links TRBV4-1 to TRBJ2-7; 8 bases line up with TRBD1. The germline gives CDR1 MGHRA, CDR2 YSYEKL. This CDR3 contains 16 residues. Trimming took 1 base from V and 2 from J; bases not matched to a gene: 7.

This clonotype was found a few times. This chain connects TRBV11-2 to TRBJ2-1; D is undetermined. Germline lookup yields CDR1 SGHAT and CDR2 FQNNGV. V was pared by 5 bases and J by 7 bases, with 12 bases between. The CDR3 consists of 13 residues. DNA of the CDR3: TGTGCCAGCAGCCCAGGCGTCAGGAATGAGCAGTTCTTC. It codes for CASSPGVRNEQFF.

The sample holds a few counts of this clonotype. The CDR3 coding sequence is TGTGCCAGCAGCTTCGGCTACTCTGGGGCCAACGTCCTGACTTTC. Amino acids: CASSFGYSGANVLTF. The rearrangement uses TRBV5-8 and TRBJ2-6, with D unclear. This CDR3 region has 15 residues. Germline loops: CDR1 SGHTS, CDR2 YDEGEE. The ends were cut back, 2 bases at V and 0 bases at J, with 6 bases in the middle.

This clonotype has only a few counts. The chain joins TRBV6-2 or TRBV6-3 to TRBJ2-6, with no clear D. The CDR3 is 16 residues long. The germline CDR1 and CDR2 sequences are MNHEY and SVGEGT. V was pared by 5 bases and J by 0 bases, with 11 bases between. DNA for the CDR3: TGTGCCAGCAGTGACGGCCCAGGCTCTGGGGCCAACGTCCTGACTTTC. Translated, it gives CASSDGPGSGANVLTF.

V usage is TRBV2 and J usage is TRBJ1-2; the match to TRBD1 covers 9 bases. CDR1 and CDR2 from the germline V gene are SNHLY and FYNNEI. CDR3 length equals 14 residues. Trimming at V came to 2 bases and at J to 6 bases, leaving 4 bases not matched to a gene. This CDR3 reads CASSELQGANGYTF. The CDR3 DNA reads TGTGCCAGCAGTGAATTACAGGGGGCTAATGGCTACACCTTC.

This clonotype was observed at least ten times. The CDR3 DNA reads TGTGCCAGCAGCTGGGGACTAGCGGGGGGGGAAGATACGCAGTATTTT. Amino acid sequence: CASSWGLAGGEDTQYF. J is TRBJ2-3 and V is TRBV11-2; 16 bases map to TRBD2. V shed 4 bases and J 5 bases; nucleotides not matched to a gene: 3. CDR3 length equals 16 residues. Per the germline V gene, CDR1 is SGHAT and CDR2 is FQNNGV. The full variable domain, rest sourced from reference TRBV11-2 and TRBJ2-3, is EAGVAQSPRYKIIEKRQSVAFWCNPISGHATLYWYQQILGQGPKLLIQFQNNGVVDDSQLPKDRFSAERLKGVDSTLKIQPAKLEDSAVYLCASSWGLAGGEDTQYFGPGTRLTVL.

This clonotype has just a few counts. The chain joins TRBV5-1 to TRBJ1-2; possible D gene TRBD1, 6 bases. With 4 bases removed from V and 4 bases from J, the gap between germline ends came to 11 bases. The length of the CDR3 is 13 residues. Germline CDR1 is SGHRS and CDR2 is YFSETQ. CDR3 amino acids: CASSPQGPYGYTF. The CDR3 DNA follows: TGCGCCAGCAGCCCACAGGGACCCTATGGCTACACCTTC.

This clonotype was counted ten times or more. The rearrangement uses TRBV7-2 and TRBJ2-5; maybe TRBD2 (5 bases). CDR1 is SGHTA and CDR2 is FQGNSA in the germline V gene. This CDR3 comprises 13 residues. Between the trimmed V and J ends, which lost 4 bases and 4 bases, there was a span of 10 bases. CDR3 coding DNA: TGTGCCAGCAGCTCGAGAGGGAGAGAGACCCAGTACTTC. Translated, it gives CASSSRGRETQYF.

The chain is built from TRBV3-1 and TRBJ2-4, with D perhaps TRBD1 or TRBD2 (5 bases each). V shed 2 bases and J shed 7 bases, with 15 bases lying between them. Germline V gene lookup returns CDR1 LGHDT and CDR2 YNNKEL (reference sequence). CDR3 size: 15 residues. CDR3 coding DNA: TGTGCCAGCAGCCAAACCCGTAGAGGGGCGAACATTCAGTACTTC. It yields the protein CASSQTRRGANIQYF.

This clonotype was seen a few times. This chain's CDR3 is CASSETGDQETQYF. The CDR3, as DNA: TGTGCCAGCAGTGAAACAGGCGACCAAGAGACCCAGTACTTC. The chain combines TRBV2 with TRBJ2-5, with a possible D match to TRBD1 (5 bases). The V gene's germline CDR1 is SNHLY and CDR2 FYNNEI. V lost 2 bases, J lost 0 bases, and 7 bases lay in between. The CDR3 spans 14 residues.

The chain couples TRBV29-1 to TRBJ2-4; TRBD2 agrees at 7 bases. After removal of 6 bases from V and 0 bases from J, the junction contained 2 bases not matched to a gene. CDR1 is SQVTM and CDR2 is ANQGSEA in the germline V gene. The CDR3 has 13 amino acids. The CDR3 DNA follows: TGCAGCGTCGGGGGGTTAGCCAAAAACATTCAGTACTTC. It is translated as CSVGGLAKNIQYF.

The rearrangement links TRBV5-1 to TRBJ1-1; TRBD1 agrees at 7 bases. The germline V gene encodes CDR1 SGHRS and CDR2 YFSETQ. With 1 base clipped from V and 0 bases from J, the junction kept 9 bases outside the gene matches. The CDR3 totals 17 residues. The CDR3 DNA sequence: TGCGCCAGCAGCTTGCGGATCAGGGACAGAATGAACACTGAAGCTTTCTTT. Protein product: CASSLRIRDRMNTEAFF.

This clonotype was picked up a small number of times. This chain's CDR3 is CASSVLASEQYF. The CDR3 nucleotides are TGTGCCAGCAGCGTACTAGCTTCCGAGCAGTACTTC. The chain employs TRBV3-1 and TRBJ2-7, with a possible D match to TRBD2 (6 bases). V was cut by 5 bases and J by 6 bases, with 11 bases left in between. Germline CDR1 reads LGHDT; CDR2 reads YNNKEL (reference sequence). The CDR3 is 12 amino acids.